This T cell receptor beta chain was retrieved from a study of blood T cell repertoires in COVID-19. Study in general: Italy, Spain and the United States were the sources of the convalescent and acute COVID-19 samples. PBMCs, B-cell-depleted T cells, or T cells provided the cDNA or gDNA that made up the material.

The CDR3 is 13 amino acids. V lost 4 bases and J lost 4, with 10 bases in between. Germline CDR1 is MGHDK and CDR2 is SYGVNS. The study recruited people aged 18 to 89 years across around 23 US areas. Allocation to cohorts depended on clinical history reported by the participants. TCRdb's table, derived via immunoSEQ multiplex PCR, lists solely in-frame clones and lacks some. The sample has a few hundred thousand clones; roughly 90% are singletons. The chain combines TRBV25-1 with TRBJ1-2; possibly TRBD1 for D (5 bases). The sequence came from a woman younger than 45 who had recovered from COVID-19. The sequencing input was PBMCs or T cells enriched from blood (not recorded which). The CDR3 spells CASSVQGGYGYTF. In DNA form, the CDR3 reads TGTGCCAGCAGTGTGCAGGGTGGCTATGGCTACACCTTC.